The subject of this entry is one TCR beta chain. The sample belongs to a study of T-cell reconstitution after alpha-beta-depleted transplantation in children. A TCRbeta library incorporating unique molecular identifiers was prepared. From the PCR reads, TCRdb called clonotypes with MiXCR, one entry per CDR3 protein. The sample yields roughly 610,000 distinct CDR3 sequences, about 10% seen once. This CDR3 spans 14 amino acids. V shed 4 bases and J 5 bases; nucleotides not matched to a gene: 5. Per the germline V gene, CDR1 is DFQATT and CDR2 is SNEGSKA (reference sequence). This chain connects TRBV20-1 to TRBJ2-3; 11 bases are a match to TRBD2. The sample was PBMCs from the stem cell graft donor, taken from the stem cell graft. The sequence was collected from a human donor who donated a stem cell graft to a child with acute myeloid leukemia. As DNA, the CDR3 is TGCAGTGCTAAGACTAGCGGGATATTAGATACGCAGTATTTT. Its protein product is CSAKTSGILDTQYF.